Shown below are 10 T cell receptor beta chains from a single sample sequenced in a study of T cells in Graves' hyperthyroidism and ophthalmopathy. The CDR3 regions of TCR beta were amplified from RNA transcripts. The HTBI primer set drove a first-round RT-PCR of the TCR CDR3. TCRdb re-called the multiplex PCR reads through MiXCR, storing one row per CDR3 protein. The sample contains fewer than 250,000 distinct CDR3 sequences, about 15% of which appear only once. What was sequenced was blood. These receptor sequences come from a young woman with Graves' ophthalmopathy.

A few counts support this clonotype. In nucleotides, the CDR3 is TGTGCCAGCAGCTTGGTGGTAGCGGGGGCAGATACGCAGTATTTT. As protein: CASSLVVAGADTQYF. The chain links TRBV5-4 to TRBJ2-3; 9 bases align to TRBD2. V lost 0 bases and J lost 4; bases outside the gene matches: 3. The CDR3 consists of 15 residues. CDR1 SGHNT and CDR2 YYREEE come from the germline V gene (reference sequence).

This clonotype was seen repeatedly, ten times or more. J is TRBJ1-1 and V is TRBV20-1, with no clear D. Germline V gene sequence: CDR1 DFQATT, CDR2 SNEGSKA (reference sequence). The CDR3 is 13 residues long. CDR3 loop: CTPRQTRNTEAFF. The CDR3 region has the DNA TGCACCCCTAGGCAAACACGGAACACTGAAGCTTTCTTT.

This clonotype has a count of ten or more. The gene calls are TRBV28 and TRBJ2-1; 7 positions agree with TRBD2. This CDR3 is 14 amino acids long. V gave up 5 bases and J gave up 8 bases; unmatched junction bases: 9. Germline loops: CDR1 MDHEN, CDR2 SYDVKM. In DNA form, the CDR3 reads TGTGCCAGCAGTCCCGCAAGGCGGGAGTATGAGCAGTTCTTC. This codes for CASSPARREYEQFF. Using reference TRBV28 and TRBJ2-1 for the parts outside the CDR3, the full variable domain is DVKVTQSSRYLVKRTGEKVFLECVQDMDHENMFWYRQDPGLGLRLIYFSYDVKMKEKGDIPEGYSVSREKKERFSLILESASTNQTSMYLCASSPARREYEQFFGPGTRLTVL.

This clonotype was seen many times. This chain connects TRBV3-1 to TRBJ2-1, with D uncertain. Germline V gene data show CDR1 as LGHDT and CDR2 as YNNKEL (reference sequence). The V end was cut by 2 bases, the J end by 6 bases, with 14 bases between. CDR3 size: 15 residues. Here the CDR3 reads CASSQSLIGSNEQFF. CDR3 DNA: TGTGCCAGCAGCCAAAGTTTGATAGGATCCAATGAGCAGTTCTTC.

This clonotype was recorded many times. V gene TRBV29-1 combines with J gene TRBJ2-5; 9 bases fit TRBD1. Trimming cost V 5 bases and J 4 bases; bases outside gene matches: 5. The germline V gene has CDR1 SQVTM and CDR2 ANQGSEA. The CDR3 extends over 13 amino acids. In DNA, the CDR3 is TGCAGCGTTATTAGGGACAGGGCAGAGACCCAGTACTTC. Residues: CSVIRDRAETQYF.

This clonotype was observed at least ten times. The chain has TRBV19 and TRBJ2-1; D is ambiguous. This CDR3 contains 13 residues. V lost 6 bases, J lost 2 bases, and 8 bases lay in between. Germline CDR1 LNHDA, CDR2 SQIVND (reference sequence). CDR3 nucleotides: TGTGCCAGTAGAGATCTTGCCTACAATGAGCAGTTCTTC. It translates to CASRDLAYNEQFF.

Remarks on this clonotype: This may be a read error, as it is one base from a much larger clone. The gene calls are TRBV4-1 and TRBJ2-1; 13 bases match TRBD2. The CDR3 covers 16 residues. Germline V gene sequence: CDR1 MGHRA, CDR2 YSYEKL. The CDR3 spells CANSHTGTSGNSEQFF. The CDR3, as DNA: TGCGCCAACAGCCATACCGGGACTAGCGGGAATAGTGAGCAGTTCTTC.

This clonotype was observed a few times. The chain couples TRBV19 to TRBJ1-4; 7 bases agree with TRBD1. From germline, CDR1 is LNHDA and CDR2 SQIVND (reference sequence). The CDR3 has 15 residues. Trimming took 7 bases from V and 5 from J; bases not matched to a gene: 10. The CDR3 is CASIRQGNGNEKLFF. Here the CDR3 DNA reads TGTGCCAGTATAAGACAGGGAAATGGAAATGAAAAACTGTTTTTT.

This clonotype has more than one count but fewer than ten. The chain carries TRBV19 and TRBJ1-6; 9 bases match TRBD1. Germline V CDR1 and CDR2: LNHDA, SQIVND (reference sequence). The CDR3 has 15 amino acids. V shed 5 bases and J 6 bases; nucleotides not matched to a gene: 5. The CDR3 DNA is TGTGCCAGTAGTGCTTGGACAGGGGTTAATTCACCCCTCCACTTT. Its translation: CASSAWTGVNSPLHF.

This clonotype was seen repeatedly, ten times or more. The CDR3 loop reads CASSLEAENYEQYF. CDR3 in DNA: TGTGCCAGCAGCTTGGAGGCAGAAAACTACGAGCAGTACTTC. J is TRBJ2-7 and V is TRBV5-5; no definite D call. CDR1 is SGHKS, CDR2 YYEKEE, per germline (reference sequence). The CDR3 sequence is 14 residues long. The ends were cut back, 0 bases at V and 3 bases at J, with 10 bases in the middle.